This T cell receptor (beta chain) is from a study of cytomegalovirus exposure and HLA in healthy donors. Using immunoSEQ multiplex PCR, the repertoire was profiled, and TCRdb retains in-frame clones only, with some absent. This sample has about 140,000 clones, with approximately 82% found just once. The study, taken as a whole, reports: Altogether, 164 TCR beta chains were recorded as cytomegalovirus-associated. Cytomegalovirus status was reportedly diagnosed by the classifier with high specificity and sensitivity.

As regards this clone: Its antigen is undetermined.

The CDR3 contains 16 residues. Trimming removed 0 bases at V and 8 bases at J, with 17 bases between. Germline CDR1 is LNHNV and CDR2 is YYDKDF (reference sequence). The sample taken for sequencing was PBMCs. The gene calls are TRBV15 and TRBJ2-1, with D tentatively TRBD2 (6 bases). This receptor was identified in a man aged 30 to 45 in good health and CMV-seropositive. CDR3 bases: TGTGCCACCAGCAGAGAAGGAGGGTTGTCGGGCGATGAGCAGTTCTTC. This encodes CATSREGGLSGDEQFF.